This T cell receptor (beta chain) was retrieved from a study of siplizumab effects on memory and regulatory T cells. Sequencing used immunoSEQ multiplex PCR; TCRdb keeps in-frame clones, though not all of them. The data contain some 62,000 clones, over 65% of them seen just once; the ten biggest clones take up approximately 3.8%. The V segment lost 6 bases and the J segment 3 bases; nucleotides outside the gene matches: 3. CDR3 length: 14 residues. Germline CDR1 and CDR2: LNHDA and SQIVND (reference sequence). Concerning this clone: Its antigen is undetermined.

Study-level findings and limits: Naive T cells looked more diverse than memory cells, and they looked like major contributors to the alloresponse.

In three donor pairs, unstimulated naive, memory, effector memory and TEMRA subsets were sequenced. What was sequenced was memory CD4+ T cells sorted from blood. The chain uses TRBV19 and TRBJ1-5, with 9 bases aligning to TRBD1. The clonotype originates from a human donor in good health. The CDR3: CASRRQGDNQPQHF. Here the CDR3 DNA reads TGTGCCAGTAGGAGACAGGGGGACAATCAGCCCCAGCATTTT.